This T cell receptor (beta chain) was captured in a study of cytomegalovirus exposure and HLA in healthy donors. CDR3 length: 16 amino acids. Germline V gene data show CDR1 as SGHRS and CDR2 as YFSETQ. V shed 0 bases, J shed 6 bases, and the junction held 10 bases outside the gene matches. Clones were sequenced by immunoSEQ multiplex PCR, and TCRdb holds only the in-frame ones, with some missing. The repertoire consists of around 170,000 clones, with 70% to 90% occurring once and the leading ten covering just under 3%. A note on this clone: The antigen is undetermined.

General observations from the study: Specificity of three CMV-associated chains for CMV antigens was verified in vitro. The majority of TCR sequences were rare, yet some public TCRs appeared in many donors. Investigators reported 150 to 200 TCR beta chains as tied to cytomegalovirus. Subsequent analysis revealed that first-cohort TCR clusters tended to co-occur in the 130 or so validation repertoires.

Sequences were obtained from PBMCs. The chain employs TRBV5-1 and TRBJ2-3; 7 nucleotides align to TRBD2. This TCR derives from a man aged 18-30 years in good health and CMV-seronegative. The CDR3 DNA sequence: TGCGCCAGCAGCTTGGGGGCTAGCGGTAGCTCTGATACGCAGTATTTT. As protein: CASSLGASGSSDTQYF.